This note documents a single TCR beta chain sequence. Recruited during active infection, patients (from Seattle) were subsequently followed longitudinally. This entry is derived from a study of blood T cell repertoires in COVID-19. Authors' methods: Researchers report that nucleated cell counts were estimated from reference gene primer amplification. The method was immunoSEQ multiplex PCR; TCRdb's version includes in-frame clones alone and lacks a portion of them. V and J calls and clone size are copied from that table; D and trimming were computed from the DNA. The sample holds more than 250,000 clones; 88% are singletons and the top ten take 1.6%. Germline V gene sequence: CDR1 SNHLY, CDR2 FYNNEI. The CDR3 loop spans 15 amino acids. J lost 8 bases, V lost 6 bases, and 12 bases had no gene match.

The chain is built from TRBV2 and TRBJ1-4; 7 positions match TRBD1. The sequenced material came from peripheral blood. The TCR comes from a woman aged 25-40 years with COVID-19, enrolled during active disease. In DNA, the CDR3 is TGTGCCAGCAGAATCCCCGGGACAGTAGCCGAAAAACTGTTTTTT. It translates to CASRIPGTVAEKLFF.